A single sample gave rise to the 2 T cell receptor beta chains below, sequenced in a study of naive and memory T cell subsets. An oligonucleotide containing a UMI was ligated to the 3' end of TCR cDNA. Four PCR rounds used nested alpha and beta constant region primers plus the SP2 primer. TCRdb recomputed calls from the 5' RACE reads with MiXCR, one row per CDR3 protein. The data contain tens of thousands of distinct CDR3 sequences, 7% to 8% of them seen just once; the ten biggest clones take up less than 20%. Every receptor here comes from a female donor in good health.

This clonotype has a handful of counts. The CDR3 DNA reads as TGTGCCAGCAGTTCCCCCGACCTCGCCGGGGGGAATGAGCAGTTCTTC. It encodes CASSSPDLAGGNEQFF. V usage is TRBV12-3 or TRBV12-4 and J usage is TRBJ2-1; the match to TRBD2 covers 7 bases. V shed 4 bases and J 7 bases; nucleotides not matched to a gene: 13. The CDR3 has 16 residues.

This clonotype has at least ten counts. The chain carries TRBV5-1 and TRBJ1-2; perhaps TRBD1 as D (5 bases). The CDR3 extends over 14 amino acids. CDR1 and CDR2 (germline): SGHRS, YFSETQ. The V end lost 3 bases, the J end lost 6 bases, and 15 bases lay between the germline ends. This CDR3 is CASSWDGESDGYTF. Here the CDR3 DNA reads TGCGCCAGCAGCTGGGACGGTGAGTCCGATGGCTACACCTTC.